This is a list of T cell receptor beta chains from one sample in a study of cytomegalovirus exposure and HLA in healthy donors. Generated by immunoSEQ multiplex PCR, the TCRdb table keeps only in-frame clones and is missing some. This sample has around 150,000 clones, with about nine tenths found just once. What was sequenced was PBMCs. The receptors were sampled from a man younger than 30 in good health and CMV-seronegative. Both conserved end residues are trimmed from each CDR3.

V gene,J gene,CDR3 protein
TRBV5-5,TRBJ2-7,ASSRTGGSYEQY
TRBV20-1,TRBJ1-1,SARTVTEAF
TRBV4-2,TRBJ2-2,ASSQEASGVSGELF
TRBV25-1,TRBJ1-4,ASSEPDRGREKLF
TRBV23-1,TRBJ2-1,ASRTSGNEQF
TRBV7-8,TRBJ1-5,ASGAGINQPQH
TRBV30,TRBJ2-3,AWNGGADTQY
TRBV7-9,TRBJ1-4,ASSAQTVPNEKLF
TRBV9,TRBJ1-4,ASSASQFNEKLF
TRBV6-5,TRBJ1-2,ASSEGVYGYT
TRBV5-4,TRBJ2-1,ASSQTSDNEQF
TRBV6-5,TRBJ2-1,ASSLGLAEEQF
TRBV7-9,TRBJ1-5,ASSFDSGNQPQH
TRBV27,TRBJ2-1,ASSFLQDRNEQF